A selection of T cell receptor beta chains follows, all from one sample in a study of identical twins. TCRdb re-derived calls from the 5' RACE reads in MiXCR, one entry per CDR3 protein. The sample includes hundreds of thousands of distinct CDR3 sequences, 10% to 15% of them seen just once. A further study also used this sample, focusing on yellow fever vaccine responses in identical twins.

Sequences were obtained from PBMCs. The source of these receptors is a woman aged 18-29 years in good health. CDR3s include the opening cysteine and the closing phenylalanine or tryptophan. D genes are given only for firm matches. For some rows the clone size is stated as once, few or many, or as a class when expanded; others skip it.

TRBJ1-5	NA	TRBV2	few	TGTGCCAGCACCATTACAGACAATCAGCCCCAGCATTTT	CASTITDNQPQHF
TRBJ2-2	TRBD2	TRBV2	NA	TGTGCCAGCACCGTTACTAGCGTCCAGAACACCGGGGAGCTGTTTTTT	CASTVTSVQNTGELFF
TRBJ1-2	TRBD1	TRBV9	few	TGTGCCAGCAGCGTAGCGCAGGGGGCAGACTATGGCTACACCTTC	CASSVAQGADYGYTF
TRBJ1-1	NA	TRBV9	NA	TGTGCCAGCAGCCCGCTGGGAGTACCCACTGAAGCTTTCTTT	CASSPLGVPTEAFF
TRBJ2-3	TRBD1	TRBV3-1	NA	TGTGCCAGCAGCCCTGGGACAGGGGGCAAACATACGCAGTATTTT	CASSPGTGGKHTQYF
TRBJ2-3	TRBD2	TRBV5-1	NA	TGCGCCAGCAGCCCAGGACTAGCGGGGGGGCCGGGGAGCACAGATACGCAGTATTTT	CASSPGLAGGPGSTDTQYF
TRBJ2-3	TRBD2	TRBV24-1	few	TGTGCCACCAGTGACCCGAGACTAGCTCATGCTAGCACAGATACGCAGTATTTT	CATSDPRLAHASTDTQYF
TRBJ2-1	NA	TRBV6-2/TRBV6-3	NA	TGTGCCAGCCGCGGGCGGAGGAACTACAATGAGCAGTTCTTC	CASRGRRNYNEQFF
TRBJ2-3	TRBD2	TRBV18	NA	TGTGCCAGCTCACCACGGAGACTAGCGGGGGGCCGTACCACAGATACGCAGTATTTT	CASSPRRLAGGRTTDTQYF
TRBJ2-7	TRBD2	TRBV24-1	many	TGTGCCACCAGTGACCGACTAGCTCATGAGCAGTACTTC	CATSDRLAHEQYF
TRBJ2-1	TRBD2	TRBV11-1	few	TGTGCCAGCAGCCCCCCGGATGGGTGGGAGGGCTACTTAGACAATGAGCAGTTCTTC	CASSPPDGWEGYLDNEQFF
TRBJ2-1	NA	TRBV12-3/TRBV12-4	many	TGTGCCAGCAGTGCTACCCACAATGAGCAGTTCTTC	CASSATHNEQFF
TRBJ2-5	NA	TRBV6-2/TRBV6-3	many	TGTGCCAGCAGCCACTCCATGGTGTCGGAGACCCAGTACTTC	CASSHSMVSETQYF
TRBJ2-1	NA	TRBV28	NA	TGTGCCAGCAGTTTCCAGGGTGAGCAGTTCTTC	CASSFQGEQFF
TRBJ2-1	TRBD2	TRBV27	few	TGTGCCAGCAGTTTGGTGTGGGAGGGATATAGGAATGAGCAGTTCTTC	CASSLVWEGYRNEQFF
TRBJ2-2	TRBD1	TRBV20-1	few	TGCAGTGCTGGACAGGTGGCCGGGGAGCTGTTTTTT	CSAGQVAGELFF
TRBJ1-2	NA	TRBV5-1	many	TGCGCCAGCAGCTTGGATGGGGCCGGGGGCTACACCTTC	CASSLDGAGGYTF
TRBJ2-4	NA	TRBV6-5	few	TGTGCCAGCAGTTACTCCCCACCCACCGCAGCCAAAAACATTCAGTACTTC	CASSYSPPTAAKNIQYF
TRBJ2-3	TRBD2	TRBV20-1	NA	TGCAGTGCCTTGTCTGGACTAGCGGGAACGAATACGCAGTATTTT	CSALSGLAGTNTQYF
TRBJ2-1	TRBD2	TRBV7-9	few	TGTGCCAGCAGCCCAGCAACGGGGACTAGTATTCGTGAGCAGTTCTTC	CASSPATGTSIREQFF